Listed below are T cell receptor beta chains from one sample, sequenced in a study of breast tumors, draining lymph nodes, adjacent tissues. TCRdb re-called the multiplex PCR reads with MiXCR, one entry per CDR3 protein. The sample lists approximately 250,000 distinct CDR3 sequences; less than 35% were seen once. Material for sequencing was axillary lymph node tissue. The source of these receptors is a female donor with breast cancer. Some clones in this sample may be carry-over from other donors' samples. Each CDR3 is given with its conserved first and last residue. Some rows have no size entry. The others give once, few or many, or a class for an expanded clone.

TRBV25-1	many	TRBJ2-3	CASSEYQGQGRDTQYF
TRBV5-1	many	TRBJ2-1	CASSLDRANEQFF
TRBV6-2/TRBV6-3	NA	TRBJ1-3	CASSRKGLLSGNTIYF
TRBV20-1	many	TRBJ1-2	CSAIGTSNYGYTF
TRBV20-1	many	TRBJ2-3	CSVPRVAGVDTQYF
TRBV20-1	NA	TRBJ1-5	CSASLAASLSEHF
TRBV3-1	many	TRBJ1-6	CASSQGSPLHF
TRBV7-9	many	TRBJ2-2	CASSLWTSGGITGELFF
TRBV20-1	many	TRBJ2-7	CSARRSPTYEQYF
TRBV10-1	many	TRBJ2-3	CASSDGQGLDTQYF
TRBV5-1	NA	TRBJ1-5	CASSPRVGGQPQHF
TRBV6-1	few	TRBJ2-7	CASKWEAGADEQYF
TRBV7-9	many	TRBJ2-3	CASSFSRRTGSTDTQYF
TRBV20-1	many	TRBJ1-4	CSARSLQGLREKLFF
TRBV3-1	many	TRBJ1-6	CASSQGGGAYNSPLHF
TRBV7-8	many	TRBJ1-2	CASSPLRVGGYTF
TRBV18	few	TRBJ2-5	CASSPSGVGETQYF
TRBV6-5	NA	TRBJ2-3	CASSSLTGTRGLVATDTQYF
TRBV27	NA	TRBJ2-3	CASSTPSTATPTDTQYF
TRBV19	many	TRBJ2-5	CASKVWGQETQYF
TRBV7-3	NA	TRBJ2-7	CASSLKDGREQYF
TRBV5-8	few	TRBJ2-7	CASSGGQAKTGEQYF
TRBV6-5	many	TRBJ2-7	CASSYQGATYEQYF
TRBV6-5	NA	TRBJ2-5	CARRLAGEVQETQYF
TRBV4-3	once	TRBJ1-3	CASSQNPGSGNTIYF
TRBV19	once	TRBJ2-3	CASSTVAGADTQYF
TRBV2	NA	TRBJ1-5	CASKGGERGRGQPQHF
TRBV4-3	many	TRBJ1-6	CASSQMRGSNSPLHF
TRBV2	many	TRBJ2-1	CASSGGLNEQFF
TRBV6-2/TRBV6-3	many	TRBJ1-2	CASQGRGYTF
TRBV4-1	few	TRBJ2-3	CASSQDNWGSGADTQYF
TRBV18	NA	TRBJ2-7	CASSPPPAVTYEQYF
TRBV7-2	many	TRBJ2-7	CASSLGGSGFEEQYF
TRBV29-1	many	TRBJ2-3	CSVGGGGTDTQYF
TRBV6-5	NA	TRBJ2-1	CASRAQVKGPYNEQFF
TRBV6-5	NA	TRBJ2-1	CASRPLAGDNEQFF
TRBV20-1	many	TRBJ2-7	CSARATRSLEQYF
TRBV5-5	NA	TRBJ2-5	CASSLSGPQYF
TRBV6-5	many	TRBJ2-7	CASSPDGTYEQYF
TRBV24-1	many	TRBJ2-5	CATSSSSGRMQETQYF
TRBV28	few	TRBJ2-1	CASSRRDRVYNEQFF
TRBV30	NA	TRBJ1-4	CAWSGRSHNEKLFF
TRBV7-2	NA	TRBJ2-7	CASSGDRGRFGEQYF
TRBV6-1	NA	TRBJ1-1	CASSEDGITEAFF
TRBV7-2	many	TRBJ2-5	CASSLDPAPETQYF
TRBV7-8	NA	TRBJ2-1	CASSFRASGRVNHEQFF
TRBV10-3	NA	TRBJ2-5	CAISSESSGRTAETQYF
TRBV7-8	many	TRBJ2-3	CASSLVDSPDTQYF
TRBV20-1	NA	TRBJ2-3	CSYSGSGKDTQYF
TRBV4-1	many	TRBJ2-5	CASSQGTWTSGGAATTQYF